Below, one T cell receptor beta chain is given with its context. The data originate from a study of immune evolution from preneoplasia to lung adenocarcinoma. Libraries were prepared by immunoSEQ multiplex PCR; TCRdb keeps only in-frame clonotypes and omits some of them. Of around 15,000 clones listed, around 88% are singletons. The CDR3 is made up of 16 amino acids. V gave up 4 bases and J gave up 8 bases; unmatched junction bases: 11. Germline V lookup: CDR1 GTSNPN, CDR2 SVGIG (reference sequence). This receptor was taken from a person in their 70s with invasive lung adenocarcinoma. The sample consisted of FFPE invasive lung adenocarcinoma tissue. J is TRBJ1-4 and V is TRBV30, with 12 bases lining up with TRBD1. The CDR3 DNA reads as TGTGCCTGGAAGGGACAGGGGGCAGCGGTGCTGGAAAAACTGTTTTTT. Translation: CAWKGQGAAVLEKLFF.